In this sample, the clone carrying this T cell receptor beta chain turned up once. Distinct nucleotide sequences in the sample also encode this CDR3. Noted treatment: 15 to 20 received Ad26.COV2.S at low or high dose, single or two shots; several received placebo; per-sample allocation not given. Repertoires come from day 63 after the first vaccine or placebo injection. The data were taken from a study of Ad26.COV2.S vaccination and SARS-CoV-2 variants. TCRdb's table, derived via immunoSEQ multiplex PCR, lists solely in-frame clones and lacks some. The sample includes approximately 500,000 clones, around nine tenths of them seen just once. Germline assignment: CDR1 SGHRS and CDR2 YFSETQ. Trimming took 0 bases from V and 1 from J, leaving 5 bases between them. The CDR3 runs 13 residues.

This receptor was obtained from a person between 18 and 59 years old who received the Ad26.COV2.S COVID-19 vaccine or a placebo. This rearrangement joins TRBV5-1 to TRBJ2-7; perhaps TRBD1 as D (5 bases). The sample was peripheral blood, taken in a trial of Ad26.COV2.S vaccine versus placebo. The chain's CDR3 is CASSLEGSYEQYF. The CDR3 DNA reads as TGCGCCAGCAGCTTGGAGGGGTCCTACGAGCAGTACTTC.